This T cell receptor beta chain comes out of a study of resident and recirculating memory T cells in vitiligo (dated by TCRdb to 2016 to 2019). General notes on the study: For TCR beta sequencing, epidermis was obtained by shave biopsy from two lesional and two nonlesional sites, and PBMCs were also collected, from each of 3 stable vitiligo patients. Human TCR beta sequencing was used to test whether specific clones in lesional vitiligo skin differed from clones in nonlesional skin and blood. Right before genomic DNA was extracted using the Qiagen DNeasy Blood & Tissue Kit, the samples were homogenized with no cell sorting step.

What the study reported, not specific to this receptor: Overlap and correlation analysis found no significant repertoire overlap between any two biopsies, even biopsies from the same patient, apart from each lesion compared with itself. Future mechanistic studies are needed so that the relative contributions of the lesion-infiltrating T cell clones and of human Trm versus Tcm pools can be evaluated. TCR sequences were not conserved across biopsy sites or patients, suggesting that different T cell clones infiltrate different lesions, described as private specificity. No unique dominant TCR clone was detected, and variation in clonality was observed among vitiligo lesions.

Sequences LNHDA (CDR1) and SQIVND (CDR2) are obtained from the germline V gene (reference sequence). V was cut back by 6 bases and J by 5 bases, leaving a gap of 22 bases between them. Including the terminal cysteine and phenylalanine, the CDR3 comprises 16 residues. Here the CDR3 DNA is all that survives: 48 bases in frame from base 1. Vitiligo counted as stable when lesions had not changed during the previous 6 months. For classification as stable, the absence of confetti depigmentation, a clinical sign of active vitiligo, was additionally required. Any patient who had received treatment in the previous three months was excluded. PBMCs were isolated from heparinized blood by Ficoll density gradient centrifugation and then flash-frozen. The immunoSEQ hsTCRB kit was used to amplify TCR beta chains from the genomic DNA. TCR beta libraries were sequenced on an Illumina MiSeq instrument by the immunoSEQ service. Per the original workflow: The immunoSEQ Analyzer was used to analyze the repertoire data. TCRdb stores this immuneACCESS table with in-frame sequences only. Part of the clones is absent; in the studies checked, under half of the shortfall reflects unresolved V genes, and no reason is known for the rest. That table gives V, J and clone size, and the DNA gave D and trimming. Recorded for this sample are more than 35,000 clones; about 90% of them occurred a single time. The leading ten clones occupy more than 4% of the sample.

On this clone itself: This receptor's antigen is unknown. No quality values exist for individual bases; no much larger clone is one base distant.

The receptor's source is a male donor with vitiligo. The V gene is TRBV19 and the J gene is TRBJ1-1; no D segment can be confidently identified. The sample comprised blood. The bases read TGTGCCAGTAGGACTCTCTCGAGGGCCAGCGGAACTGAAGCTTTCTTT. Its protein product is CASRTLSRASGTEAFF.